This T cell receptor (beta chain) was observed in a study of cytomegalovirus exposure and HLA in healthy donors. It was with 60 Vbeta and 13 Jbeta primers that the PCR ran. Clones were sequenced by immunoSEQ multiplex PCR, and TCRdb holds only the in-frame ones, with some missing. The sample lists about 190,000 clones; 80% to 85% were seen once. The sequence was collected from a man aged 35 to 55 in good health and CMV-seropositive. The sample consisted of PBMCs.

The CDR3 DNA reads as TGTGCCAGCAGTTACTCTAGCATTCCAGATACGCAGTATTTT. Its protein is CASSYSSIPDTQYF. V is TRBV6-5 and J is TRBJ2-3; D call uncertain. Trimming took 0 bases from V and 4 from J, leaving 8 bases between them. CDR1 and CDR2 (germline): MNHEY, SVGAGI. The CDR3 consists of 14 residues.